This T cell receptor beta chain was recorded in a study of OX40 agonist ivuxolimab in advanced cancers. The CDR3 is 13 residues long. CDR1 SGHTA and CDR2 FQGTGA come from the germline V gene. Germline trimming cut 4 bases from V and 6 bases from J; bases unmatched to any gene: 6. Libraries were prepared by immunoSEQ multiplex PCR; TCRdb keeps only in-frame clonotypes and omits some of them. Of tens of thousands of clones in the sample, around 86% were seen once. This clonotype was sampled from an adult with an advanced solid tumor such as melanoma, head and neck, liver or kidney cancer. Sequencing used CD4+ or CD8+ T cells sorted from blood, obtained in a trial of the OX40 agonist ivuxolimab. V gene TRBV7-3 combines with J gene TRBJ2-7; 7 nucleotides line up with TRBD2. CDR3 in DNA: TGTGCCAGCAGCTCGGGACTAAAAATCGAGCAGTACTTC. This encodes CASSSGLKIEQYF.